This TCR beta chain comes out of a study of cytomegalovirus exposure and HLA in healthy donors. The assay was immunoSEQ multiplex PCR, and TCRdb's table has in-frame clones only and misses some. The sample lists roughly 220,000 clones; just over 90% were seen once. The V gene end was trimmed by 6 bases and the J gene end by 9 bases; junction bases not matched to a gene: 11. This CDR3 region has 13 residues. CDR1 MNHEY and CDR2 SVGAGI come from the germline V gene. This chain joins TRBV6-5 and TRBJ2-7; 7 positions agree with TRBD1. This TCR was sampled from a woman under 30 in good health and CMV-seronegative. Input material: PBMCs. CDR3 protein: CASSLGPAGGQYF. The DNA of the CDR3 is TGTGCCAGCAGCCTGGGCCCTGCAGGGGGGCAGTACTTC.